This T cell receptor (beta chain) was sequenced in a study of cytomegalovirus exposure and HLA in healthy donors. General study results and limits: Productive status was seen about 87% or about 30% of the time for most TCR beta V segments in an earlier analysis. Clonal expansion was found to be greater in HLA-associated TCR beta chains than in equally common others in a later analysis. Among TCR beta chains, those listed as cytomegalovirus-associated numbered roughly 150.

Concerning this clone: Its antigen is as yet unknown.

The CDR3 is 14 amino acids. Germline V gene lookup returns CDR1 SNHLY and CDR2 FYNNEI. The V gene end was trimmed by 7 bases and the J gene end by 5 bases; junction bases not matched to a gene: 7. PCR primers comprised 60 Vbeta and 13 Jbeta primers. Produced via immunoSEQ multiplex PCR; TCRdb's table is partial and in-frame only. Of around 150,000 clones in the sample, around 78% were seen once. V usage is TRBV2 and J usage is TRBJ2-5, with TRBD2 matching over 10 bases. Sample: PBMCs. This sequence originates from a middle-aged woman in good health and CMV-seronegative. DNA of the CDR3: TGTGCCAGCAAGGAAGCGGGAGGGTCGGAGACCCAGTACTTC. It codes for CASKEAGGSETQYF.